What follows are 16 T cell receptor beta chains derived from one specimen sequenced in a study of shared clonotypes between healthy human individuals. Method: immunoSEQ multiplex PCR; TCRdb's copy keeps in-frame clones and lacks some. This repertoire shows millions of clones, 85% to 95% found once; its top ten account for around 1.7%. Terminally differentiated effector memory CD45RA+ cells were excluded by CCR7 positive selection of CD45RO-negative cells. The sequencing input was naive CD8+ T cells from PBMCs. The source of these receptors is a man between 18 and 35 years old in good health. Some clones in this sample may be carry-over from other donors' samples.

CDR3 protein: CASSQDQALNHNEQFF. CDR3 coding DNA: TGTGCCAGCAGCCAGGACCAGGCACTAAACCACAATGAGCAGTTCTTC. V is TRBV14 and J is TRBJ2-1, with D hard to call. The CDR3 sequence is 16 residues long. Germline V gene lookup returns CDR1 SGHDN and CDR2 FVKESK. With 3 bases removed from V and 5 bases from J, the gap between germline ends came to 17 bases.

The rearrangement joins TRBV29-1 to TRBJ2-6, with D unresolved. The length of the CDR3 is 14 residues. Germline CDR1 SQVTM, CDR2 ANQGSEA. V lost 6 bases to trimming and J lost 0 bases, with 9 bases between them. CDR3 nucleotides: TGCAGCGTCACCGGGTTCTCTGGGGCCAACGTCCTGACTTTC. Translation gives CSVTGFSGANVLTF.

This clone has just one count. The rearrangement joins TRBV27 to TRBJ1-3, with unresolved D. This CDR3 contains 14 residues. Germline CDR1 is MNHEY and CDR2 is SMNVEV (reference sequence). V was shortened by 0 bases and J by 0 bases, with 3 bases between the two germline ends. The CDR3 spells CASSLSISGNTIYF. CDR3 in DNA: TGTGCCAGCAGTTTATCCATCTCTGGAAACACCATATATTTT.

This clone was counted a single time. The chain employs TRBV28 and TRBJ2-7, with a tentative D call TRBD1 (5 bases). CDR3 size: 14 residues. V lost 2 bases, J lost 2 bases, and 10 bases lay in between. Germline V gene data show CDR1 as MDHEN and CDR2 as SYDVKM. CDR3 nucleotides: TGTGCCAGCAGTTTACCAGGGTACACCTACGAGCAGTACTTC. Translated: CASSLPGYTYEQYF.

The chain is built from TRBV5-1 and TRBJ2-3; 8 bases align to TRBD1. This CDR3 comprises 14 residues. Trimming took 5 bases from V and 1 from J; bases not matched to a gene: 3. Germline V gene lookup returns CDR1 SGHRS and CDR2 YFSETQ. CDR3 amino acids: CASRPTGGTDTQYF. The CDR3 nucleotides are TGCGCCAGCAGACCGACAGGGGGCACAGATACGCAGTATTTT.

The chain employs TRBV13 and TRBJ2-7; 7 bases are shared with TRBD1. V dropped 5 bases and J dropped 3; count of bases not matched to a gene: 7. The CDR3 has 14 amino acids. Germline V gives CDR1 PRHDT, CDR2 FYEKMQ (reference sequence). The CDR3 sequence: CASSPGGHVYEQYF. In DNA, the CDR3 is TGTGCCAGCAGCCCAGGGGGTCACGTCTACGAGCAGTACTTC.

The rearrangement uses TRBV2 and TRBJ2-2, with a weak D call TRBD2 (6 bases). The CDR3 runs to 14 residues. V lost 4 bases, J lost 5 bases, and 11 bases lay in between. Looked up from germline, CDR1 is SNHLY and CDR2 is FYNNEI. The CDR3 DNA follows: TGTGCCAGCAGTGTCGCTAGCGAGACCGGGGAGCTGTTTTTT. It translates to CASSVASETGELFF.

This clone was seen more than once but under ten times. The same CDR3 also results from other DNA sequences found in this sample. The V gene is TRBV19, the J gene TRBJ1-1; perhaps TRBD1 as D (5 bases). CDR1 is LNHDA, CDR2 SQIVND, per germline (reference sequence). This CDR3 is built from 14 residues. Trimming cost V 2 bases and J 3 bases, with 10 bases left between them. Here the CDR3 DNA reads TGTGCCAGTAGTATAAGGGGAGGGGACACTGAAGCTTTCTTT. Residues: CASSIRGGDTEAFF.

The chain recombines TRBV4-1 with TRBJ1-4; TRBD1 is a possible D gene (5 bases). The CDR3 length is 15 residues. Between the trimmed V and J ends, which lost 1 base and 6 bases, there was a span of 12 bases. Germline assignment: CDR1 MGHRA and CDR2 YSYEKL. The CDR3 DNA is TGCGCCAGCAGCCAAGTTTTCAGGGCTGATGAAAAACTGTTTTTT. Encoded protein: CASSQVFRADEKLFF.

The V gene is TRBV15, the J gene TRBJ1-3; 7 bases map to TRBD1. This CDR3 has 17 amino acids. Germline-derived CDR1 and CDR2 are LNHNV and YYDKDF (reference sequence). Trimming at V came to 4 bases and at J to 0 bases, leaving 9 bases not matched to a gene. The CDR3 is CATSIRWDRVSGNTIYF. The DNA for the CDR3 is TGTGCCACCAGCATCCGGTGGGACAGAGTCTCTGGAAACACCATATATTTT.

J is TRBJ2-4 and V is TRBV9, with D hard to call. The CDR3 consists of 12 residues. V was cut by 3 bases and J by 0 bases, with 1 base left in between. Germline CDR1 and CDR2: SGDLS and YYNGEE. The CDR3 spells CASSGAKNIQYF. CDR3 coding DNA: TGTGCCAGCAGCGGAGCCAAAAACATTCAGTACTTC.

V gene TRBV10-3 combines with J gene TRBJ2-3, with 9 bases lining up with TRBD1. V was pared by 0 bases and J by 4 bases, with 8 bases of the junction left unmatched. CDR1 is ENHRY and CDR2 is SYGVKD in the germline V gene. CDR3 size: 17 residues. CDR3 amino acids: CAISESKGTGFSDTQYF. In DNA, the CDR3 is TGTGCCATCAGTGAGTCGAAAGGGACAGGGTTCTCAGATACGCAGTATTTT.

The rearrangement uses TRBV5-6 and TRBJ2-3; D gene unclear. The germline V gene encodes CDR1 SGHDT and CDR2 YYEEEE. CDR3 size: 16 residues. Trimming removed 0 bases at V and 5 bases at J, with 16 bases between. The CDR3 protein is CASSLGVTPTGDTQYF. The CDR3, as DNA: TGTGCCAGCAGCTTGGGGGTGACACCCACGGGAGATACGCAGTATTTT.

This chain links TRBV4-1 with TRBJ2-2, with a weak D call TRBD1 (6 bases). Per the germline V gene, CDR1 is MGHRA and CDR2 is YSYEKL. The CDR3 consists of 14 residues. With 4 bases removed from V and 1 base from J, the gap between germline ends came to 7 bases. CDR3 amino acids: CASSPGENTGELFF. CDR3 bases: TGCGCCAGCAGCCCAGGGGAGAACACCGGGGAGCTGTTTTTT.

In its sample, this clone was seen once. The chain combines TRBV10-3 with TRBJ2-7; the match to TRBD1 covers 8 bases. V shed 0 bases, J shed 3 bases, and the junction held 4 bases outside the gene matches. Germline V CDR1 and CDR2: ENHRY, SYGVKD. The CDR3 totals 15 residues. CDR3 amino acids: CAISESGQENYEQYF. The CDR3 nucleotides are TGTGCCATCAGTGAGTCGGGACAGGAGAACTACGAGCAGTACTTC.

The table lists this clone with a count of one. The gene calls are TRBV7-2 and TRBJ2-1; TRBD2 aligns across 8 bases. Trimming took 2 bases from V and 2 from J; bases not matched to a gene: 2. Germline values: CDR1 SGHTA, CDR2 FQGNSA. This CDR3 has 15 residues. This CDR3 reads CASSLKGLAYNEQFF. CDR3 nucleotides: TGTGCCAGCAGCTTAAAGGGACTAGCCTACAATGAGCAGTTCTTC.